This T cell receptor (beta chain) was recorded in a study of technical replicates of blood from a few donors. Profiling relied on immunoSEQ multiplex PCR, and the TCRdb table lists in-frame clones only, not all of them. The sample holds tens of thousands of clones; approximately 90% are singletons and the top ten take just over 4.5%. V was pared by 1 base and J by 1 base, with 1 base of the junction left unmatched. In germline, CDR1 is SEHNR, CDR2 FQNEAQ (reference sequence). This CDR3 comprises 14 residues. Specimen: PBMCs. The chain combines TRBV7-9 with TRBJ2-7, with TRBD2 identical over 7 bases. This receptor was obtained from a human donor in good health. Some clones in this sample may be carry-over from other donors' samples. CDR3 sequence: CASSLGTSSYEQYF. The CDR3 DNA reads TGTGCCAGCAGCTTAGGGACTAGTTCCTACGAGCAGTACTTC.